Shown below are 12 T cell receptor beta chains from a single sample sequenced in a study of cytomegalovirus exposure and HLA in healthy donors. The PCR had 60 Vbeta and 13 Jbeta primers. Clones were read by immunoSEQ multiplex PCR, and TCRdb kept only the in-frame ones, dropping some. The sample has about 74,000 clones; around 70% are singletons. Sequencing input: PBMCs. The receptor source for this set is a woman aged 40 to 50 in good health and CMV-seropositive.

The V and J genes are TRBV13 and TRBJ1-2, with TRBD1 matching over 10 bases. Unmatched junction bases numbered 1, after V lost 3 bases and J lost 3 bases. The CDR3 length is 14 residues. Germline V CDR1 and CDR2: PRHDT, FYEKMQ (reference sequence). CDR3 protein: CASSFGQGDYGYTF. CDR3 in DNA: TGTGCCAGCAGCTTCGGACAGGGGGACTATGGCTACACCTTC.

The chain recombines TRBV7-3 with TRBJ1-6, with D possibly being TRBD1 (6 bases). Trimming removed 5 bases at V and 6 bases at J, with 8 bases between. CDR1 is SGHTA and CDR2 is FQGTGA in the germline V gene. The CDR3 runs 13 residues. Written as DNA, the CDR3 is TGTGCCAGCAGCCTAGGGGGTAATTCACCCCTCCACTTT. It specifies CASSLGGNSPLHF.

J is TRBJ2-5 and V is TRBV29-1; D remains ambiguous. In germline, CDR1 is SQVTM, CDR2 ANQGSEA. This CDR3 region has 13 residues. Trimming stripped 4 bases from V and 1 base from J, with 10 bases between. CDR3 residues: CSVGKQTQETQYF. CDR3 sequence (DNA): TGCAGCGTTGGCAAACAGACCCAAGAGACCCAGTACTTC.

This clone appeared a single time. V is TRBV10-2 and J is TRBJ1-5, with TRBD1 matching over 7 bases. This CDR3 comprises 13 residues. Germline CDR1 reads WSHSY; CDR2 reads SAAADI. J was trimmed by 4 bases and V by 8 bases; bases with no gene match: 5. DNA of the CDR3: TGCGCCAGCCAGGGACAGCAAAATCAGCCCCAGCATTTT. Translated: CASQGQQNQPQHF.

The rearrangement uses TRBV10-3 and TRBJ2-5; 13 nucleotides match TRBD2. Unmatched junction bases numbered 5, after V lost 11 bases and J lost 2 bases. CDR3 length equals 14 residues. Germline V gene lookup returns CDR1 ENHRY and CDR2 SYGVKD. In DNA, the CDR3 is TGTGCCGCAGCGACTAGCGGGGGGCAAGAGACCCAGTACTTC. Encoded protein: CAAATSGGQETQYF.

The chain carries TRBV25-1 and TRBJ1-2, with D perhaps TRBD1 (6 bases). The ends were cut back, 0 bases at V and 8 bases at J, with 19 bases in the middle. The length of the CDR3 is 16 residues. The germline CDR1 and CDR2 sequences are MGHDK and SYGVNS. In DNA, the CDR3 is TGTGCCAGCAGTGAATATTCCACAGGGACAACTCCCGGCTACACCTTC. Protein: CASSEYSTGTTPGYTF.

In its sample, this clone was seen once. The J gene is TRBJ2-1, the V gene TRBV20-1; D gene unclear. CDR3 size: 10 residues. The germline V gene encodes CDR1 DFQATT and CDR2 SNEGSKA (reference sequence). The germline V and J ends were trimmed by 6 bases and 7 bases, with 7 bases remaining between them. CDR3 coding DNA: TGCAGTGCCTTCCAGAATGAGCAGTTCTTC. Translated, it gives CSAFQNEQFF.

CDR3 region: CASSSSGTGAREQYF. DNA of the CDR3: TGTGCCAGCAGTTCTTCCGGGACAGGGGCGAGGGAGCAGTACTTC. The chain combines TRBV27 with TRBJ2-7; TRBD1 matches at 10 bases. This CDR3 contains 15 residues. The J segment lost 7 bases and the V segment lost 4 bases, leaving 10 bases of the junction unmatched. Germline V gene lookup returns CDR1 MNHEY and CDR2 SMNVEV (reference sequence).

This sequence joins TRBV7-2 and TRBJ1-1; D remains ambiguous. V was pared by 6 bases and J by 0 bases, with 20 bases between. CDR1 SGHTA and CDR2 FQGNSA come from the germline V gene. The CDR3 is 17 residues long. CDR3 sequence (DNA): TGTGCCAGCAGGAAGTCCGCGGGAGGGAGGATGAACACTGAAGCTTTCTTT. Amino acid sequence: CASRKSAGGRMNTEAFF.

The gene calls are TRBV27 and TRBJ1-2; D is undetermined. CDR1 and CDR2 from the germline V gene are MNHEY and SMNVEV (reference sequence). Trimming left V 0 bases short and J 4 bases short, with 12 bases between. The CDR3 runs 15 residues. CDR3 DNA sequence: TGTGCCAGCAGTTTATCCCGGGGTTTCCTCTATGGCTACACCTTC. This codes for CASSLSRGFLYGYTF.

This clone is a singleton in its sample. The rearrangement uses TRBV6-5 and TRBJ1-1; no reliable D call. This CDR3 region has 15 residues. The V gene's germline CDR1 is MNHEY and CDR2 SVGAGI. Trimming shortened V by 6 bases and J by 2 bases, and 16 bases separated the two germline ends. The CDR3 sequence: CASSPTIQSNTEAFF. Here the CDR3 DNA reads TGTGCCAGCAGCCCCACGATACAGAGTAACACTGAAGCTTTCTTT.

The J gene is TRBJ1-1, the V gene TRBV28; 7 positions agree with TRBD1. V shed 5 bases, J shed 7 bases, and the junction held 7 bases outside the gene matches. CDR3 length equals 13 residues. Per germline, CDR1 MDHEN and CDR2 SYDVKM. The CDR3 DNA follows: TGTGCCAGCAGTAACGCCGGGACAGTTGAAGCTTTCTTT. Its protein is CASSNAGTVEAFF. The full variable domain, rest sourced from reference TRBV28 and TRBJ1-1, is DVKVTQSSRYLVKRTGEKVFLECVQDMDHENMFWYRQDPGLGLRLIYFSYDVKMKEKGDIPEGYSVSREKKERFSLILESASTNQTSMYLCASSNAGTVEAFFGQGTRLTVV.